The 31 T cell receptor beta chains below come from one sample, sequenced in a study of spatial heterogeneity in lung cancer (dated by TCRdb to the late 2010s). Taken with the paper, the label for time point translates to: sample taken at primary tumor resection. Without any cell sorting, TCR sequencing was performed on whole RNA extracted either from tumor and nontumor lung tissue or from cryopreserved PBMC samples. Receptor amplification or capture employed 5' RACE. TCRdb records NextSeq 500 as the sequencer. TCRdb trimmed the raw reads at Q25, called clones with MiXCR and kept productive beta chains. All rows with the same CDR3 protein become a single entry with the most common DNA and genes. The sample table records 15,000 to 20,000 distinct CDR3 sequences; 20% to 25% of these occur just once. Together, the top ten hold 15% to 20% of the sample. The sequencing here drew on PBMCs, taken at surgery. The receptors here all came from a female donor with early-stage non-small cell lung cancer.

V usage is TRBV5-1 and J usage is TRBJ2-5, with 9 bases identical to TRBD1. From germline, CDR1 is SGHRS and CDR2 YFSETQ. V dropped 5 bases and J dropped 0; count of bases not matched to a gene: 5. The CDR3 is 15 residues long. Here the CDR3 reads CASSPGTGYQETQYF. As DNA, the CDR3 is TGCGCCAGCAGTCCCGGGACAGGGTACCAAGAGACCCAGTACTTC.

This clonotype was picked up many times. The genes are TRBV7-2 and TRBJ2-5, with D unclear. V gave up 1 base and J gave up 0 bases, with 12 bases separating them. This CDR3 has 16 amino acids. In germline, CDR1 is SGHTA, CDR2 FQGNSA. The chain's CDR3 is CASSLVAPMYQETQYF. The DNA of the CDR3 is TGTGCCAGCAGCTTAGTAGCACCCATGTACCAAGAGACCCAGTACTTC.

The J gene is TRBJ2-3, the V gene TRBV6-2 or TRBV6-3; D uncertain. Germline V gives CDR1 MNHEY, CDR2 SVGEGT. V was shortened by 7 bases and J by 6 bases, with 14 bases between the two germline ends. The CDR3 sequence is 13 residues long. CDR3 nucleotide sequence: TGTGCCAGCACCTTAGTTTCCGTGGATACGCAGTATTTT. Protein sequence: CASTLVSVDTQYF.

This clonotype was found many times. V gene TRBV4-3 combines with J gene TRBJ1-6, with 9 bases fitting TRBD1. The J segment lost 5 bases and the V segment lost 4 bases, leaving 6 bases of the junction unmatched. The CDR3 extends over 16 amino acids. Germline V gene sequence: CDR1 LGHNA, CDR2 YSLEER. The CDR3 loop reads CASSRKQGADNSPLHF. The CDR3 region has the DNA TGCGCCAGCAGCCGGAAACAGGGGGCTGATAATTCACCCCTCCACTTT.

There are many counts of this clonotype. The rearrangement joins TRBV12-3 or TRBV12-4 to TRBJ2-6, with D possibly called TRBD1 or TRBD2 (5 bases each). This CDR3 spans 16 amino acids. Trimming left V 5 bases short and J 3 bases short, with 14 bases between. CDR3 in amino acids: CASSPGPLLGANVLTF. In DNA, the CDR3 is TGTGCCAGCAGTCCGGGACCACTGCTTGGGGCCAACGTCCTGACTTTC.

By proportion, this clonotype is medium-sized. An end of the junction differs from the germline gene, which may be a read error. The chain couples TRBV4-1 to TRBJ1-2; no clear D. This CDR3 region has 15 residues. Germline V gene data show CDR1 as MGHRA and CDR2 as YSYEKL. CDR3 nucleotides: TGCGCCAGCAACCAAACCGGGCCCCAGACGGCTGGCTACACCTTC. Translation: CASNQTGPQTAGYTF.

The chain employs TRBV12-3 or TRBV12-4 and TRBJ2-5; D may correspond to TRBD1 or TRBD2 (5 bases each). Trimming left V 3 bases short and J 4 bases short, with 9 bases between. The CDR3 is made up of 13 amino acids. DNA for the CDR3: TGTGCCAGCAGTTTCGTTGGGGGAGAGACCCAGTACTTC. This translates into CASSFVGGETQYF.

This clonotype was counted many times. CDR3 sequence: CASTEQGNYGYTF. DNA of the CDR3: TGTGCCAGTACCGAACAGGGTAACTATGGCTACACCTTC. The chain links TRBV19 to TRBJ1-2, with D maybe TRBD1 (6 bases). Looked up from germline, CDR1 is LNHDA and CDR2 is SQIVND (reference sequence). The CDR3 loop spans 13 amino acids. Trimming took 7 bases from V and 1 from J, leaving 10 bases between them.

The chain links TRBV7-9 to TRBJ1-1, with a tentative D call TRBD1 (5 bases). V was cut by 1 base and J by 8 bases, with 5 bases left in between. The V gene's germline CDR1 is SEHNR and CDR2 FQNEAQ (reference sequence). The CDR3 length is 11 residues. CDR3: CASSLGGEAFF. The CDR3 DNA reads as TGTGCCAGCAGCTTAGGGGGGGAAGCTTTCTTT.

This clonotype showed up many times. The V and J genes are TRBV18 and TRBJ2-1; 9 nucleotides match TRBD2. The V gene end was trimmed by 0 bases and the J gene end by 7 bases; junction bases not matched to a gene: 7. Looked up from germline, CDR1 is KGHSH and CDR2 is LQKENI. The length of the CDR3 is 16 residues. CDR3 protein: CASSPPAGGPGNEQFF. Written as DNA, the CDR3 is TGTGCCAGCTCACCACCGGCGGGAGGGCCAGGGAATGAGCAGTTCTTC.

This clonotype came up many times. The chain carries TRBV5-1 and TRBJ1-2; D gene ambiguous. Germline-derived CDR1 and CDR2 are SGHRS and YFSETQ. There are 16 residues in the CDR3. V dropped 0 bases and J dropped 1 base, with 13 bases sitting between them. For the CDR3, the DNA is TGCGCCAGCAGCTTGGAATACGGCAAAAATAACTATGGCTACACCTTC. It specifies CASSLEYGKNNYGYTF.

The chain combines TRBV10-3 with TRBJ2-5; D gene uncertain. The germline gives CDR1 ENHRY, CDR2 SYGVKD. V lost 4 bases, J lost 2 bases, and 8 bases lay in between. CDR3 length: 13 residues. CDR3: CAISVNRQETQYF. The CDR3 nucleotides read TGTGCCATCAGTGTTAACCGTCAAGAGACCCAGTACTTC.

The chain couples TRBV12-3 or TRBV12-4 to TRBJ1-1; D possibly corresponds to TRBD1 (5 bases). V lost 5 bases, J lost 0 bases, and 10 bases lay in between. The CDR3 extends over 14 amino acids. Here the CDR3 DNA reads TGTGCCAGCAGTCTCGGGACCTTGAACACTGAAGCTTTCTTT. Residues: CASSLGTLNTEAFF.

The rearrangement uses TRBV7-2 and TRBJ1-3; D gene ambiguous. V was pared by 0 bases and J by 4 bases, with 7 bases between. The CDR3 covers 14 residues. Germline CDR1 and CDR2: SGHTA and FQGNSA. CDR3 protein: CASSLAISGNTIYF. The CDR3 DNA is TGTGCCAGCAGCTTAGCAATCTCCGGAAACACCATATATTTT.

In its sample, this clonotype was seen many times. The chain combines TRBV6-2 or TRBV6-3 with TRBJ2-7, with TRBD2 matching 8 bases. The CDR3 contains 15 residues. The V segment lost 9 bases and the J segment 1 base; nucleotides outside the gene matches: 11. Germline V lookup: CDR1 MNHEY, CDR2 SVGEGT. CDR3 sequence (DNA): TGTGCCAGTCGCTTCAGCGGGAGAAATTCCTACGAGCAGTACTTC. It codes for CASRFSGRNSYEQYF.

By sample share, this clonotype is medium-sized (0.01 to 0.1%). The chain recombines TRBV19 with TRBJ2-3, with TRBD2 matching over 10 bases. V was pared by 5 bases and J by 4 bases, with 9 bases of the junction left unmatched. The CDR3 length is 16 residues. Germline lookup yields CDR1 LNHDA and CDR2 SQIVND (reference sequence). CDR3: CASSENPGLAPDTQYF. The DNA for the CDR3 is TGTGCCAGTAGTGAAAATCCGGGACTAGCGCCAGATACGCAGTATTTT.

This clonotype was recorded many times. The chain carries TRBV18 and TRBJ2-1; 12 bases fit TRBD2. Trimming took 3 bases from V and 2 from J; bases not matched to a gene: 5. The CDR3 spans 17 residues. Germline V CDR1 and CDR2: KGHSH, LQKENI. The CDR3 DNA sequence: TGTGCCAGCTCACCTCGGACTAGCGGGATGACCTACAATGAGCAGTTCTTC. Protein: CASSPRTSGMTYNEQFF.

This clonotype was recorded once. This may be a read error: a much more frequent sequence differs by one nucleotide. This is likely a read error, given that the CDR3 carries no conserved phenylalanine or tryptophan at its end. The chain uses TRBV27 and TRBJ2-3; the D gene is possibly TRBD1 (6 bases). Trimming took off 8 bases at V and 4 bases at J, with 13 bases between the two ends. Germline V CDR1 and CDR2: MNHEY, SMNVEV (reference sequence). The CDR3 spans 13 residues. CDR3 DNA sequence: TGTGCCAGCGATACAGGGCGGGCAGATACGCAGTATATT. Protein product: CASDTGRADTQYI.

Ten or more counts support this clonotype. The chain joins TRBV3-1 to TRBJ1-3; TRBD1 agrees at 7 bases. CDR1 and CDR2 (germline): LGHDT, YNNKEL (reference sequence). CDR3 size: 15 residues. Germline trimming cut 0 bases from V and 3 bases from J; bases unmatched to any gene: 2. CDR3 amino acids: CASSQDGTVGNTIYF. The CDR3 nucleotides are TGTGCCAGCAGCCAAGATGGGACAGTTGGAAACACCATATATTTT. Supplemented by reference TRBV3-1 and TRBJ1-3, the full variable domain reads DTAVSQTPKYLVTQMGNDKSIKCEQNLGHDTMYWYKQDSKKFLKIMFSYNNKELIINETVPNRFSPKSPDKAHLNLHINSLELGDSAVYFCASSQDGTVGNTIYFGEGSWLTVV.

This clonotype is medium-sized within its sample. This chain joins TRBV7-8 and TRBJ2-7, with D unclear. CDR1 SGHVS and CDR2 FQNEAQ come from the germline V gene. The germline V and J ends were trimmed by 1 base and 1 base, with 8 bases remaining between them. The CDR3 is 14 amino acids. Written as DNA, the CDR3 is TGTGCCAGCAGCTTAGAAGGGTGGTCCTACGAGCAGTACTTC. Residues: CASSLEGWSYEQYF.

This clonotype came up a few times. The CDR3 here is CASSGTGSLGGYGYTF. For the CDR3, the DNA is TGTGCCAGCTCCGGGACAGGGTCTTTGGGGGGATATGGCTACACCTTC. The chain recombines TRBV28 with TRBJ1-2; 9 bases align to TRBD1. This CDR3 contains 16 residues. J was trimmed by 5 bases and V by 8 bases; bases with no gene match: 15. Germline-derived CDR1 and CDR2 are MDHEN and SYDVKM.

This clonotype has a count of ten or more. The CDR3, as DNA: TGTGCCAGCAGTGAGAGGGGGGAGGCTTACAATGAGCAGTTCTTC. Translated: CASSERGEAYNEQFF. The chain has TRBV2 and TRBJ2-1, with D tentatively TRBD1 or TRBD2 (6 bases each). Trimming took 3 bases from V and 4 from J, leaving 13 bases between them. The CDR3 has 15 amino acids. Germline CDR1 SNHLY, CDR2 FYNNEI. Full variable domain (outside the CDR3, taken from reference TRBV2 and TRBJ2-1): EPEVTQTPSHQVTQMGQEVILRCVPISNHLYFYWYRQILGQKVEFLVSFYNNEISEKSEIFDDQFSVERPDGSNFTLKIRSTKLEDSAMYFCASSERGEAYNEQFFGPGTRLTVL.

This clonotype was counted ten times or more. In nucleotides, the CDR3 is TGTGCCAGCAGCCCCCAGGGGGAGATCGAGGACTATGGCTACACCTTC. This gives the protein CASSPQGEIEDYGYTF. The rearrangement joins TRBV7-9 to TRBJ1-2, with 7 bases identical to TRBD1. This CDR3 region has 16 residues. Germline V lookup: CDR1 SEHNR, CDR2 FQNEAQ (reference sequence). The V segment lost 5 bases and the J segment 3 bases; nucleotides outside the gene matches: 12.

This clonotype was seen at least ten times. CDR3 sequence reads: CASRLTSGRLGTQYF. DNA for the CDR3: TGTGCCAGCAGGCTGACTAGCGGTAGACTAGGGACCCAGTACTTC. V usage is TRBV6-2 or TRBV6-3 and J usage is TRBJ2-5, with 9 bases aligning to TRBD2. Per germline, CDR1 MNHEY and CDR2 SVGEGT. This CDR3 region has 15 residues. J lost 7 bases, V lost 6 bases, and 12 bases had no gene match.

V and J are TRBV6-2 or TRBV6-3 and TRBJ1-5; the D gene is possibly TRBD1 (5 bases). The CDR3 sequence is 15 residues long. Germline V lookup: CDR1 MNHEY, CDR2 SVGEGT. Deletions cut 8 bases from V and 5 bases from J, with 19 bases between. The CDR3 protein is CASWGGLSAYQPQHF. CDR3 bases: TGTGCCAGCTGGGGCGGACTCTCGGCCTATCAGCCCCAGCATTTT.

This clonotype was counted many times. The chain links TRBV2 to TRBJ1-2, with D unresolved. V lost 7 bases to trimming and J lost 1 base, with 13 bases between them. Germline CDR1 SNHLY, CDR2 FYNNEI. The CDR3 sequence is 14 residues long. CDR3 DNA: TGTGCCAGCACCTTAGGGCAGTTTAACTATGGCTACACCTTC. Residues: CASTLGQFNYGYTF.

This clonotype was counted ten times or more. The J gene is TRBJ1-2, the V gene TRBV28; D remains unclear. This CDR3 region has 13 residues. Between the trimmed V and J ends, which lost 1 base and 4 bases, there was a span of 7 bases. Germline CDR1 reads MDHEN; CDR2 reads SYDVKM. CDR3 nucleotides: TGTGCCAGCAGTTTATACGATTTCTATGGCTACACCTTC. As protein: CASSLYDFYGYTF.

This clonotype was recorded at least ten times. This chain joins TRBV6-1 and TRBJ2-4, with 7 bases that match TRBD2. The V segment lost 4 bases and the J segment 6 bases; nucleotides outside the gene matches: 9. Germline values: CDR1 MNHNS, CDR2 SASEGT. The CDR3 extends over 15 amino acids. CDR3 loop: CASSASGAGVNIQYF. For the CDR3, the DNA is TGTGCCAGCAGTGCCTCCGGCGCGGGGGTAAACATTCAGTACTTC.

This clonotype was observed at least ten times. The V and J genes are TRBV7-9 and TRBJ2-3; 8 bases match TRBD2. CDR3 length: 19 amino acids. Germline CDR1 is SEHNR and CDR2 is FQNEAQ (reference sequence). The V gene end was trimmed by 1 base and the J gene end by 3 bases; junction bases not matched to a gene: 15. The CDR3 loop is CASSLGLSTGGGVTDTQYF. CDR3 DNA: TGTGCCAGCAGCTTAGGTCTCTCGACGGGAGGGGGAGTGACAGATACGCAGTATTTT. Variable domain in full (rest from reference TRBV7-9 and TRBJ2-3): DTGVSQNPRHKITKRGQNVTFRCDPISEHNRLYWYRQTLGQGPEFLTYFQNEAQLEKSRLLSDRFSAERPKGSFSTLEIQRTEQGDSAMYLCASSLGLSTGGGVTDTQYFGPGTRLTVL.

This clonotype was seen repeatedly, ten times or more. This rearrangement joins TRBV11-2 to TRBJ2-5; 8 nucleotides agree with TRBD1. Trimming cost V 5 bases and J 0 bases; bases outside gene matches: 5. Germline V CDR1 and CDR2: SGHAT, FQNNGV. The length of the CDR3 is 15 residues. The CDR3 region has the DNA TGTGCCAGCAGCCCCCGGGACAGGAACCAAGAGACCCAGTACTTC. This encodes CASSPRDRNQETQYF.

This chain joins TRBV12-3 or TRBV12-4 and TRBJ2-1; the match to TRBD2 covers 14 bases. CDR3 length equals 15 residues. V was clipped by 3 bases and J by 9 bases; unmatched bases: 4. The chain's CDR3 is CASSLTSGRAGEQFF. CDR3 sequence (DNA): TGTGCCAGCAGTTTGACTAGCGGGAGGGCGGGTGAGCAGTTCTTC.